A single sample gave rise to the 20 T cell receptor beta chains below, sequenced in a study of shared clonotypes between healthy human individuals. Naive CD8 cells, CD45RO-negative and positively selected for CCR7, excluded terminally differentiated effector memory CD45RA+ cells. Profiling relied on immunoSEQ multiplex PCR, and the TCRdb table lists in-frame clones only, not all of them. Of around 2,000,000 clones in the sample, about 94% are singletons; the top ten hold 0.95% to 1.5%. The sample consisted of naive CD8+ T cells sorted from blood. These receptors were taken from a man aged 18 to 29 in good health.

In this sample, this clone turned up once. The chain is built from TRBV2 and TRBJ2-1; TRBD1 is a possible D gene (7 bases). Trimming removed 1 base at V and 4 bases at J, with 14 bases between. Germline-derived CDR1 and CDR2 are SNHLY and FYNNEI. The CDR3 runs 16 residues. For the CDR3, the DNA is TGTGCCAGCAGTGAAGAGGAGGGGGCATTATACAATGAGCAGTTCTTC. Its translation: CASSEEEGALYNEQFF.

The CDR3 spells CASSLVPPGMANEKLFF. CDR3 sequence (DNA): TGTGCCAGCAGCTTAGTGCCCCCAGGGATGGCTAATGAAAAACTGTTTTTT. J is TRBJ1-4 and V is TRBV7-6; TRBD1 might be the D (5 bases). Between the trimmed V and J ends, which lost 1 base and 3 bases, there was a span of 15 bases. In germline, CDR1 is SGHVS, CDR2 FNYEAQ. The CDR3 consists of 17 residues.

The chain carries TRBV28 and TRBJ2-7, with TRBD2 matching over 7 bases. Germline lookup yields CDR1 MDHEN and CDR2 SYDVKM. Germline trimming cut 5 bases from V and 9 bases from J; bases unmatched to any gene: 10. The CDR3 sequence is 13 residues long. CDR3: CASSPGEGFGQYF. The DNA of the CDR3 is TGTGCCAGCAGTCCCGGGGAGGGCTTCGGGCAGTACTTC.

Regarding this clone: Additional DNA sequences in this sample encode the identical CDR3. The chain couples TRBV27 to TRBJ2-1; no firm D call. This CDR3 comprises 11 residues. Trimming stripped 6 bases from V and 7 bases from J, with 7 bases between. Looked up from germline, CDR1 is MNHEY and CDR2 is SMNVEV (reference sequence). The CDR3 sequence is CASSLGNEQFF. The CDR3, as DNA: TGTGCCAGCAGCCTAGGGAATGAGCAGTTCTTC.

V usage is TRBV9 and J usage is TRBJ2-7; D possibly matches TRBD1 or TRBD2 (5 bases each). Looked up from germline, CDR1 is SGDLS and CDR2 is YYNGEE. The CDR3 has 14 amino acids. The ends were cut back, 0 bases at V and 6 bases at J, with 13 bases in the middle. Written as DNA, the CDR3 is TGTGCCAGCAGCGTAGACGGGGCTTGGCCCGAGCAGTACTTC. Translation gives CASSVDGAWPEQYF.

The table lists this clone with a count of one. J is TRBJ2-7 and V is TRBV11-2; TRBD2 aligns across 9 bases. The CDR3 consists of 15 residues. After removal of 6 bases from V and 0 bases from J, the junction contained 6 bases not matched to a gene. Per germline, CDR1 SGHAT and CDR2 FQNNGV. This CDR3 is CASSPDSGSSYEQYF. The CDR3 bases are TGTGCCAGCAGTCCGGATAGCGGGAGCTCCTACGAGCAGTACTTC. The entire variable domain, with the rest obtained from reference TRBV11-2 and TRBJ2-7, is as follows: EAGVAQSPRYKIIEKRQSVAFWCNPISGHATLYWYQQILGQGPKLLIQFQNNGVVDDSQLPKDRFSAERLKGVDSTLKIQPAKLEDSAVYLCASSPDSGSSYEQYFGPGTRLTVT.

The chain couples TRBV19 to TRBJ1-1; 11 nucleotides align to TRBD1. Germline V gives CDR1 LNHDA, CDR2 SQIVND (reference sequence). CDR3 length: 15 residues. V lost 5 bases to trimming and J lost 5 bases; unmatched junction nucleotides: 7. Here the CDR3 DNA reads TGTGCCAGTAGTTTTCCGGGACAGGGGGAAACTGAAGCTTTCTTT. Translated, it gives CASSFPGQGETEAFF.

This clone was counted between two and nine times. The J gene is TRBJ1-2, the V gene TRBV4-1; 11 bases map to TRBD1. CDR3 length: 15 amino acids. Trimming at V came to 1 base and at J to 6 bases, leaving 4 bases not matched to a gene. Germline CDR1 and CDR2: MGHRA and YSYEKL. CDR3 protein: CASSQGTGGLNGYTF. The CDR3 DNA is TGCGCCAGCAGCCAAGGGACAGGGGGCTTGAATGGCTACACCTTC.

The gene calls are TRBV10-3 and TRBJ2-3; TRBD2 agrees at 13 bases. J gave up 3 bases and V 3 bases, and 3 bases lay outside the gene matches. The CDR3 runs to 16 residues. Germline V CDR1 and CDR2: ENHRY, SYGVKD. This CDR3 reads CAISDPGLAGTDTQYF. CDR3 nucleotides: TGTGCCATCAGTGACCCGGGACTAGCGGGGACAGATACGCAGTATTTT.

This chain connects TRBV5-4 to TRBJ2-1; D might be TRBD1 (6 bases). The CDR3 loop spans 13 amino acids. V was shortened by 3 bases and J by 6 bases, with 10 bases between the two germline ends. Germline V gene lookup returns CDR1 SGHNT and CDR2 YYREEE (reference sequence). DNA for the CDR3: TGTGCCAGCAGCTCACAGGGATCCAATGAGCAGTTCTTC. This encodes CASSSQGSNEQFF.

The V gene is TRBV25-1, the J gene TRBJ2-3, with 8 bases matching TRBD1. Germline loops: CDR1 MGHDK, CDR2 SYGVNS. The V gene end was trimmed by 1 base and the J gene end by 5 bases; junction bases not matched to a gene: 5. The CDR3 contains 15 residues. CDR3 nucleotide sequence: TGTGCCAGCAGTGAATGGCAGGGGGCTGGAGATACGCAGTATTTT. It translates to CASSEWQGAGDTQYF.

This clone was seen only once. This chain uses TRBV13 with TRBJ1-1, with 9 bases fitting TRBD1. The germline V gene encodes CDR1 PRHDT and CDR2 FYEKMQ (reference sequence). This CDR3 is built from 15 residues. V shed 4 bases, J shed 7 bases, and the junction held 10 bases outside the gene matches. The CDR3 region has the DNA TGTGCCAGCAGCTCCTACGGACAGGGGTTCGGTGAAGCTTTCTTT. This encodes CASSSYGQGFGEAFF.

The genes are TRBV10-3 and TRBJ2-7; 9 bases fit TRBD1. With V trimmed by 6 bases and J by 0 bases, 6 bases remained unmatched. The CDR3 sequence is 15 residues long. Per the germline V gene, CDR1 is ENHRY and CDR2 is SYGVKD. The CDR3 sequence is CAISLDRGVSYEQYF. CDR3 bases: TGTGCCATCAGCCTCGACAGGGGGGTCTCCTACGAGCAGTACTTC.

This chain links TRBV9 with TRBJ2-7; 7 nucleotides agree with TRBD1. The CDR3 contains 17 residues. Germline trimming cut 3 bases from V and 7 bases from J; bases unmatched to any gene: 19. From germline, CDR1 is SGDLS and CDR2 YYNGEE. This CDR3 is CASSAYHTGATTGEQYF. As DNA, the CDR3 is TGTGCCAGCAGCGCGTACCACACAGGGGCCACCACGGGGGAGCAGTACTTC.

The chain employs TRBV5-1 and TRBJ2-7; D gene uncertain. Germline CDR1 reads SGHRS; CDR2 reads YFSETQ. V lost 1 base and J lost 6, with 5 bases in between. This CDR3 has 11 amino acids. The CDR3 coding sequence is TGCGCCAGCAGCTTGTCGTCCGAGCAGTACTTC. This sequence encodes CASSLSSEQYF.

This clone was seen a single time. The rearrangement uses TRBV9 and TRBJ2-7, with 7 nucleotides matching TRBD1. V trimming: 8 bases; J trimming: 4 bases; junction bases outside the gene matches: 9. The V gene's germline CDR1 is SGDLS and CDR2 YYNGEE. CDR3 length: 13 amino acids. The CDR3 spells CARYGTASYEQYF. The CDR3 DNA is TGTGCCAGGTACGGGACAGCTAGTTACGAGCAGTACTTC. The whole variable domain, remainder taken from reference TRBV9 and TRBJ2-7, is DSGVTQTPKHLITATGQRVTLRCSPRSGDLSVYWYQQSLDQGLQFLIQYYNGEERAKGNILERFSAQQFPDLHSELNLSSLELGDSALYFCARYGTASYEQYFGPGTRLTVT.

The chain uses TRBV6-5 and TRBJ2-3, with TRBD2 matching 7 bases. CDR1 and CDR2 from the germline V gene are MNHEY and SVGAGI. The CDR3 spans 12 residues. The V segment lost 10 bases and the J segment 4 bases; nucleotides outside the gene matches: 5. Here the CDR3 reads CATRDYADTQYF. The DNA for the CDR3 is TGTGCCACCCGGGACTACGCAGATACGCAGTATTTT.

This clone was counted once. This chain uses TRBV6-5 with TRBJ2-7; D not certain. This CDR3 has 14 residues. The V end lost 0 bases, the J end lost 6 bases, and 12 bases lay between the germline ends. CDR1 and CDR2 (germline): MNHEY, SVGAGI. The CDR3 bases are TGTGCCAGCAGTTACTCGAACCTCCCGGTCGAGCAGTACTTC. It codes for CASSYSNLPVEQYF.

Written as DNA, the CDR3 is TGTGCCAGCAGCTTAGTACGCGGGACCCCCGAGACCCAGTACTTC. Its translation: CASSLVRGTPETQYF. The chain links TRBV7-9 to TRBJ2-5; D possibly corresponds to TRBD2 (6 bases). The CDR3 has 15 residues. The V and J ends lost 1 base and 5 bases respectively, with 14 bases between them. From germline, CDR1 is SEHNR and CDR2 FQNEAQ (reference sequence).

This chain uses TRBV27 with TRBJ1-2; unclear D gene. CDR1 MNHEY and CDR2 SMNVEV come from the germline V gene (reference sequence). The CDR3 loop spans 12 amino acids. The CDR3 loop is CAPPPTIYGYTF. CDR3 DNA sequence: TGTGCGCCCCCCCCCACAATCTATGGCTACACCTTC.